The 20 T cell receptor beta chains presented below share a single source sample, sequenced in a study of blood T cell repertoires in COVID-19. The table came from immunoSEQ multiplex PCR; TCRdb's copy has only in-frame clones and leaves some out. This sample yields 150,000 to 200,000 clones, of which 82% are seen a single time; 5.2% belongs to the top ten. Sequenced: PBMCs or T cells enriched from blood (not recorded which). The receptors were sampled from a woman aged 60-70 years with acute COVID-19.

The chain recombines TRBV28 with TRBJ2-5, with TRBD1 as a possible D gene (6 bases). Trimming stripped 5 bases from V and 3 bases from J, with 19 bases between. Germline assignment: CDR1 MDHEN and CDR2 SYDVKM. The CDR3 length is 16 residues. The CDR3 spells CASSRVGLAGEETQYF. CDR3 nucleotides: TGTGCCAGCAGTCGTGTCGGATTGGCAGGGGAAGAGACCCAGTACTTC.

V gene TRBV19 combines with J gene TRBJ2-7, with 8 bases fitting TRBD1. The V segment lost 3 bases and the J segment 3 bases; nucleotides outside the gene matches: 7. Germline loops: CDR1 LNHDA, CDR2 SQIVND (reference sequence). This CDR3 has 15 residues. The CDR3 bases are TGTGCCAGTAGTATGGGCGAGACAGGGGTCTACGAGCAGTACTTC. Its translation: CASSMGETGVYEQYF. Variable domain in full (rest from reference TRBV19 and TRBJ2-7): DGGITQSPKYLFRKEGQNVTLSCEQNLNHDAMYWYRQDPGQGLRLIYYSQIVNDFQKGDIAEGYSVSREKKESFPLTVTSAQKNPTAFYLCASSMGETGVYEQYFGPGTRLTVT.

The chain uses TRBV15 and TRBJ1-6; no firm D call. Trimming took off 0 bases at V and 3 bases at J, with 9 bases between the two ends. The CDR3 runs to 16 residues. Germline-derived CDR1 and CDR2 are LNHNV and YYDKDF (reference sequence). For the CDR3, the DNA is TGTGCCACCAGCAGAGACTCGAGGGTCTATAATTCACCCCTCCACTTT. This gives the protein CATSRDSRVYNSPLHF.

The chain links TRBV28 to TRBJ2-7; 8 bases are a match to TRBD2. Germline V lookup: CDR1 MDHEN, CDR2 SYDVKM. Germline trimming cut 8 bases from V and 0 bases from J; bases unmatched to any gene: 6. The CDR3 runs 14 residues. CDR3 amino acids: CASRSGGSSYEQYV. In nucleotides, the CDR3 is TGTGCCAGCCGAAGCGGGGGAAGCTCCTACGAGCAGTACGTC.

V usage is TRBV4-3 and J usage is TRBJ1-4; 7 positions match TRBD1. Germline CDR1 is LGHNA and CDR2 is YSLEER. After removal of 3 bases from V and 3 bases from J, the junction contained 13 bases not matched to a gene. The CDR3 is 18 amino acids. The CDR3 DNA reads as TGCGCCAGCAGCCAGGGACAGCTCCTATGGGCCCCTAATGAAAAACTGTTTTTT. It encodes CASSQGQLLWAPNEKLFF.

In DNA form, the CDR3 reads TGTGCCAGTAGTGGGGGGGCCATATCCACAGATACGCAGTATTTT. It codes for CASSGGAISTDTQYF. V is TRBV19 and J is TRBJ2-3; TRBD2 might be the D (7 bases). V was clipped by 5 bases and J by 2 bases, with 14 bases between them. Germline V CDR1 and CDR2: LNHDA, SQIVND (reference sequence). The CDR3 covers 15 residues.

The chain combines TRBV23-1 with TRBJ2-3; TRBD1 matches 7 bases. TRBV23-1 falls under the ORF class, with uncertain function. The CDR3 spans 19 residues. Trimming cost V 0 bases and J 2 bases; bases outside gene matches: 14. The CDR3 nucleotides are TGCGCCAGCAGTCAATCTCGTGGGACAGATCTTCTATTCACAGATACGCAGTATTTT. This codes for CASSQSRGTDLLFTDTQYF.

The chain is built from TRBV19 and TRBJ2-3; 7 positions agree with TRBD1. Germline CDR1 is LNHDA and CDR2 is SQIVND (reference sequence). This CDR3 region has 15 residues. J gave up 3 bases and V 1 base, and 4 bases lay outside the gene matches. For the CDR3, the DNA is TGTGCCAGTAGTATAGCGCAGGGGGTTACAGATACGCAGTATTTT. This gives the protein CASSIAQGVTDTQYF.

The V and J genes are TRBV6-6 and TRBJ1-6, with a tentative D call TRBD1 (5 bases). CDR3 length: 15 residues. From germline, CDR1 is MNHNY and CDR2 SVGAGI (reference sequence). Trimming removed 6 bases at V and 9 bases at J, with 18 bases between. The CDR3 spells CASSPWGVDSSPLHF. The CDR3 nucleotides read TGTGCCAGCAGCCCGTGGGGGGTGGATAGTTCACCCCTCCACTTT.

V and J are TRBV30 and TRBJ2-3; 7 bases match TRBD2. CDR3 length equals 14 residues. Trimming removed 6 bases from V and 1 base from J; junction bases left unmatched: 7. CDR1 and CDR2 (germline): GTSNPN, SVGIG (reference sequence). The CDR3 DNA reads TGTGCCTGTTCGAGCGGGACGCGCACAGATACGCAGTATTTT. This sequence encodes CACSSGTRTDTQYF.

The chain couples TRBV19 to TRBJ2-3, with TRBD2 as a possible D gene (5 bases). Germline values: CDR1 LNHDA, CDR2 SQIVND (reference sequence). The CDR3 is 13 residues long. Trimming removed 3 bases from V and 5 bases from J, with 9 bases in between. DNA of the CDR3: TGTGCCAGTAGTATGCGGGCTGAAGATACGCAGTATTTT. Amino acids: CASSMRAEDTQYF.

V and J are TRBV7-9 and TRBJ1-6; 7 bases agree with TRBD1. Per germline, CDR1 SEHNR and CDR2 FQNEAQ (reference sequence). V was clipped by 3 bases and J by 7 bases; unmatched bases: 3. The CDR3 sequence is 14 residues long. The CDR3 here is CASSLGTENSPLHF. The CDR3 coding sequence is TGTGCCAGCAGCTTGGGGACAGAAAATTCACCCCTCCACTTT.

V gene TRBV11-2 combines with J gene TRBJ2-7, with D uncertain. Trimming left V 0 bases short and J 6 bases short, with 9 bases between. Germline V gene lookup returns CDR1 SGHAT and CDR2 FQNNGV. The CDR3 length is 13 residues. The CDR3 here is CASSLDRLSEQYV. CDR3 in DNA: TGTGCCAGCAGCTTAGACAGGCTTAGCGAGCAGTACGTC.

The chain combines TRBV18 with TRBJ1-1, with D perhaps TRBD1 (5 bases). Germline loops: CDR1 KGHSH, CDR2 LQKENI. V was clipped by 4 bases and J by 1 base, with 7 bases between them. This CDR3 spans 13 amino acids. The CDR3 bases are TGTGCCAGCTCACAGGGGCAGAACACTGAAGCTTTCTTT. Encoded protein: CASSQGQNTEAFF. The full variable domain, rest sourced from reference TRBV18 and TRBJ1-1, is NAGVMQNPRHLVRRRGQEARLRCSPMKGHSHVYWYRQLPEEGLKFMVYLQKENIIDESGMPKERFSAEFPKEGPSILRIQQVVRGDSAAYFCASSQGQNTEAFFGQGTRLTVV.

This clone came up many times. CDR3 DNA: TGTGCCAGCAGCCTAAACCTCCCGGGACAGGGAATCTATGGCTACACCTTC. Its protein product is CASSLNLPGQGIYGYTF. The chain is built from TRBV3-1 (or the pseudogene TRBV3-2) and TRBJ1-2; TRBD1 aligns across 9 bases. Germline V CDR1 and CDR2: LGHDT, YNNKEL (reference sequence). V lost 4 bases and J lost 4; bases outside the gene matches: 13. CDR3 length: 17 residues.

The chain's CDR3 is CASRSGQGAALVAFF. CDR3 DNA sequence: TGTGCCAGCAGATCAGGACAGGGGGCCGCTCTGGTAGCTTTCTTT. The chain is built from TRBV28 and TRBJ1-1; 11 nucleotides match TRBD1. Germline loops: CDR1 MDHEN, CDR2 SYDVKM. The CDR3 consists of 15 residues. The trim removed 6 bases at V and 10 bases at J, leaving 13 bases unmatched.

This chain connects TRBV19 to TRBJ2-5; 10 bases line up with TRBD1. This CDR3 spans 15 amino acids. Germline V lookup: CDR1 LNHDA, CDR2 SQIVND (reference sequence). The V segment lost 1 base and the J segment 5 bases; nucleotides outside the gene matches: 4. Written as DNA, the CDR3 is TGTGCCAGTAGTATAGGGGGACAGGGGTGGGAGACCCAGTACTTC. It codes for CASSIGGQGWETQYF.

The chain carries TRBV15 and TRBJ2-4; no clear D gene. V lost 5 bases to trimming and J lost 3 bases, with 14 bases between them. The CDR3 totals 15 residues. The germline gives CDR1 LNHNV, CDR2 YYDKDF (reference sequence). CDR3 bases: TGTGCCACCAGCCTCCCCCGACTCGGCAAAAACATTCAGTACTTC. Protein sequence: CATSLPRLGKNIQYF.

This chain links TRBV7-9 with TRBJ1-4; D unclear. Germline-derived CDR1 and CDR2 are SEHNR and FQNEAQ (reference sequence). The CDR3 consists of 13 residues. V was cut by 4 bases and J by 0 bases, with 3 bases left in between. CDR3 sequence reads: CASSSPTNEKLFF. The CDR3 DNA is TGTGCCAGCAGCTCTCCAACTAATGAAAAACTGTTTTTT. The complete variable domain, with remaining parts taken from reference TRBV7-9 and TRBJ1-4, reads DTGVSQNPRHKITKRGQNVTFRCDPISEHNRLYWYRQTLGQGPEFLTYFQNEAQLEKSRLLSDRFSAERPKGSFSTLEIQRTEQGDSAMYLCASSSPTNEKLFFGSGTQLSVL.

The J gene is TRBJ2-7, the V gene TRBV6-5, with 11 bases that match TRBD2. The length of the CDR3 is 15 residues. Germline CDR1 MNHEY, CDR2 SVGAGI. V dropped 6 bases and J dropped 3; count of bases not matched to a gene: 7. The CDR3: CASRSAGTSGYEQYF. The CDR3 DNA follows: TGTGCCAGCAGGTCCGCCGGGACTAGCGGCTACGAGCAGTACTTC.